This T cell receptor (beta chain) was identified in a study of cytomegalovirus exposure and HLA in healthy donors. Looked up from germline, CDR1 is MGHRA and CDR2 is YSYEKL. The ends were cut back, 4 bases at V and 4 bases at J, with 13 bases in the middle. This CDR3 region has 14 residues. Vbeta (60) and Jbeta (13) primers were used in the PCR. This table comes from immunoSEQ multiplex PCR, and its TCRdb copy is limited to in-frame clones, with some not included. The table shows 95,000 to 130,000 clones, with 60% to 85% occurring only once. The chain uses TRBV4-1 and TRBJ1-1; D may be TRBD1 (5 bases). The source material was PBMCs. The TCR was taken from a woman between 18 and 29 years old in good health and CMV-seronegative. The CDR3 protein is CASSRATQGTEAFF. CDR3 bases: TGCGCCAGCAGCCGCGCAACCCAGGGCACTGAAGCTTTCTTT.